This T cell receptor (beta chain) was documented in a study of early T cells in non-severe SARS-CoV-2 infection (dated by TCRdb to about 2021). Context from the whole study: Because TCR sequencing relied on bulk RNA taken from unsorted whole blood, pairing of alpha and beta chains was not possible.

The receptor library was made with 5' RACE. TCRdb lists the instrument as NextSeq 500. To correct for sequencing error and PCR bias, the TCR library protocol tagged individual cDNA molecules with unique molecular identifiers. Sequencing covered both TCR alpha and beta chains, and within each sample the abundances of alpha and beta sequences were tightly co-correlated. Turning to the authors' computational methods: Decombinator V4 was used to perform V gene, J gene and CDR3 annotation of TCR sequences. Expanded TCRs were defined as changing significantly between any two time points under a Poisson model with p below 0.0001. Abundances of TCRs were expressed as counts per million after normalisation to the total number of TCRs sequenced in each sample. TRAV1-2 paired with TRAJ12, TRAJ20 or TRAJ33 defined MAIT TCRs, while TRAV10 paired with TRAJ18 defined iNKT TCRs. VDJdb, accessed 1 November 2021, was searched for CMV, EBV and SARS-CoV-2 annotated TCRs, excluding TCRs annotated for multiple antigens. In TCRdb, the public reads were trimmed at Q25 with fastp and aligned with MiXCR, with productive beta chains retained. Each CDR3 protein gets just one entry, which takes the most common genes and DNA from the rows behind it. TCRdb's processing, not the authors' own work, is the source of the V and J calls. In this sample the table shows about 45,000 distinct CDR3 sequences, 11% of which occur a single time. The biggest ten clones account for 21% of the sample.

The study was a case-control design nested within a healthcare worker cohort in London, UK, with weekly nasopharyngeal swab PCR tests and blood sampling. Healthcare workers were recruited during the week of the UK lockdown, between 23 and 31 March 2020, and followed weekly for up to roughly 15 weeks. The research as a whole found: VDJdb matching was skewed toward anti-spike CD8 responses, so virus-specific expansions were likely underestimated and private and CD4 specificities were missed.

This clonotype was observed at least ten times. The antigen it recognizes is unknown. No clone much larger than this one lies a single base away; base qualities are absent. Including the terminal cysteine and phenylalanine, the CDR3 comprises 11 residues. Only the CDR3 DNA is retained, 33 bases long and in frame from the first base. Trimming removed 2 bases from V and 7 bases from J, leaving 6 bases between the germline ends. From the germline V gene (reference sequence), CDR1 is MNHNY and CDR2 is SVGAGI. What was sequenced was whole blood. This clonotype was sampled from an adult who was a healthcare worker with PCR-confirmed SARS-CoV-2 infection or an uninfected control (not recorded which). The V and J segments used are TRBV6-6 and TRBJ2-7, with no D gene named confidently. CDR3 region: CASSYDREQYF. The DNA sequence is given as TGTGCCAGCAGTTACGACCGAGAGCAGTACTTC.